Following are 30 T cell receptor beta chains from one sample sequenced in a study of STAT3 mutations in large granular lymphocyte leukemia. Antigen specificity for these receptors is unknown. Study findings and constraints: Every T-cell large granular lymphocyte leukemia patient had at least one immunodominant TCR beta clonotype.

Clones were sequenced by immunoSEQ multiplex PCR, and TCRdb holds only the in-frame ones, with some missing. This sample yields approximately 2,800 clones, of which around 69% are seen a single time; around 88% belongs to the top ten. Source material: peripheral blood mononuclear cells. Receptors originate from a man in his 60s with T-cell large granular lymphocyte leukemia. Some clones in this sample may be carry-over from other donors' samples.

This clone was recorded once. This chain connects TRBV5-4 to TRBJ2-7; D gene ambiguous. Germline CDR1 and CDR2: SGHNT and YYREEE (reference sequence). V lost 4 bases, J lost 7 bases, and 15 bases lay in between. This CDR3 region has 13 residues. The CDR3 bases are TGTGCCAGCAGCCAAGGTGGTTCGGAAGAGCAGTACTTC. Protein product: CASSQGGSEEQYF.

This clone has just a few counts. CDR3 sequence reads: CASPSREEPYEQYV. In DNA, the CDR3 is TGTGCCAGCCCGTCGCGGGAGGAACCGTACGAGCAGTACGTC. V and J are TRBV18 and TRBJ2-7; 8 bases fit TRBD2. The CDR3 spans 14 residues. The germline V gene has CDR1 KGHSH and CDR2 LQKENI. With V trimmed by 8 bases and J by 4 bases, 10 bases remained unmatched.

This clone was counted once. The J gene is TRBJ2-5, the V gene TRBV7-9; no firm D call. Germline CDR1 SEHNR, CDR2 FQNEAQ (reference sequence). The CDR3 totals 17 residues. Trimming took 1 base from V and 5 from J, leaving 20 bases between them. CDR3 nucleotides: TGTGCCAGCAGCTTAGAAAGGTCCCGTCGGGCGAGGGAGACCCAGTACTTC. Translated, it gives CASSLERSRRARETQYF.

This chain uses TRBV18 with TRBJ1-2; a possible D gene is TRBD1 (5 bases). V lost 4 bases, J lost 2 bases, and 11 bases lay in between. Germline V gene sequence: CDR1 KGHSH, CDR2 LQKENI. This CDR3 comprises 14 residues. The CDR3 sequence: CASSRGGSNYGYTF. For the CDR3, the DNA is TGTGCCAGCTCACGCGGGGGGAGCAACTATGGCTACACCTTC.

The CDR3 sequence is CTSSPDRGKRDTQYF. The CDR3 DNA is TGCACCAGCAGCCCGGACAGGGGAAAACGGGATACGCAGTATTTT. The chain recombines TRBV1 with TRBJ2-3; TRBD1, the D gene given by the table, was not confirmed from the DNA. TRBV1 represents a pseudogene. This CDR3 is built from 15 residues.

In its sample, this clone was seen a few times. The chain has TRBV30 and TRBJ2-1, with no clear D. The CDR3 runs 10 residues. CDR1 and CDR2 from the germline V gene are GTSNPN and SVGIG (reference sequence). V lost 5 bases, J lost 10 bases, and 9 bases lay in between. In DNA form, the CDR3 reads TGTGCCTGGGGGATCACCGAGCAGTTCTTC. It specifies CAWGITEQFF.

The V and J genes are TRBV7-9 and TRBJ2-3; no definite D call. Germline V gives CDR1 SEHNR, CDR2 FQNEAQ (reference sequence). The CDR3 runs to 11 residues. The V and J ends lost 5 bases and 1 base respectively, with 1 base between them. CDR3 protein: CASSRTDTQYF. The CDR3 coding sequence is TGTGCCAGCAGCCGCACAGATACGCAGTATTTT.

This clone was observed once. This chain links TRBV4-3 with TRBJ1-1; the match to TRBD1 covers 7 bases. CDR1 is LGHNA and CDR2 is YSLEER in the germline V gene. V was pared by 4 bases and J by 5 bases, with 4 bases of the junction left unmatched. This CDR3 contains 13 residues. CDR3 sequence reads: CASSRQGGTEAFF. DNA for the CDR3: TGCGCCAGCAGCCGACAGGGAGGAACTGAAGCTTTCTTT.

The chain carries TRBV27 and TRBJ2-7; D might be TRBD1 (6 bases). V was pared by 6 bases and J by 0 bases, with 15 bases between. CDR3 length equals 15 residues. In germline, CDR1 is MNHEY, CDR2 SMNVEV (reference sequence). CDR3 sequence: CASRSIGQNSYEQYF. The DNA for the CDR3 is TGTGCCAGCAGGTCTATCGGACAGAACTCCTACGAGCAGTACTTC.

J is TRBJ2-3 and V is TRBV5-1, with D unclear. The V end lost 2 bases, the J end lost 3 bases, and 7 bases lay between the germline ends. Germline V gene sequence: CDR1 SGHRS, CDR2 YFSETQ. The CDR3 sequence is 13 residues long. The CDR3 DNA is TGCGCCAGCAGCTTTTCAGAGACAGATACGCAGTATTTT. Translating it yields CASSFSETDTQYF.

This clone has just a few counts. This rearrangement joins TRBV5-6 to TRBJ1-2, with D unclear. With 4 bases removed from V and 5 bases from J, the gap between germline ends came to 15 bases. The CDR3 is made up of 14 amino acids. Germline V gives CDR1 SGHDT, CDR2 YYEEEE. The CDR3 loop is CASSLESGVYGYTF. The DNA for the CDR3 is TGTGCCAGCAGCCTCGAGTCAGGCGTTTATGGCTACACCTTC.

The chain employs TRBV6-6 and TRBJ1-2; 8 positions match TRBD1. The CDR3 contains 15 residues. CDR1 is MNHNY, CDR2 SVGAGI, per germline (reference sequence). After removal of 2 bases from V and 4 bases from J, the junction contained 6 bases not matched to a gene. The CDR3 loop is CASSYGTGQAYGYTF. CDR3 nucleotides: TGTGCCAGCAGTTACGGGACGGGACAGGCCTATGGCTACACCTTC.

The chain joins TRBV29-1 to TRBJ2-5, with 10 bases fitting TRBD2. V lost 7 bases to trimming and J lost 5 bases; unmatched junction nucleotides: 4. This CDR3 has 12 amino acids. Germline V CDR1 and CDR2: SQVTM, ANQGSEA. The CDR3 DNA reads TGCAGCGCCCAGCGGGAGGGGGAGACCCAGTACTTC. Its protein product is CSAQREGETQYF.

This sequence joins TRBV5-4 and TRBJ2-1; 9 nucleotides line up with TRBD1. The J segment lost 7 bases and the V segment lost 1 base, leaving 6 bases of the junction unmatched. The CDR3 totals 15 residues. Germline V gene lookup returns CDR1 SGHNT and CDR2 YYREEE (reference sequence). CDR3 nucleotides: TGTGCCAGCAGCTTGATGACAGGGGGGGGTAATGAGCAGTTCTTC. Protein product: CASSLMTGGGNEQFF.

This clone was seen only a few times. The V and J genes are TRBV2 and TRBJ2-7; D gene uncertain. CDR3 length: 15 residues. The V gene lost 2 bases and the J gene lost 6 bases, with 17 bases spanning the gap. CDR1 and CDR2 from the germline V gene are SNHLY and FYNNEI. CDR3 in amino acids: CASSESFQAGPEQYV. The CDR3 DNA sequence: TGTGCCAGCAGTGAATCCTTCCAGGCCGGGCCCGAGCAGTACGTC.

The chain employs TRBV28 and TRBJ1-2, with 11 bases aligning to TRBD1. CDR1 is MDHEN and CDR2 is SYDVKM in the germline V gene. The CDR3 spans 15 residues. V was clipped by 2 bases and J by 7 bases; unmatched bases: 6. CDR3 region: CASSLTGGQGGGYTF. The CDR3 nucleotides read TGTGCCAGCAGTTTAACTGGGGGACAGGGGGGTGGCTACACCTTC.

The chain has TRBV10-3 and TRBJ2-5, with D uncertain. CDR1 ENHRY and CDR2 SYGVKD come from the germline V gene. V shed 0 bases and J shed 3 bases, with 11 bases lying between them. The CDR3 extends over 15 amino acids. The DNA for the CDR3 is TGTGCCATCAGTGAGTCTCGGCTCTACGAAGAGACCCAGTACTTC. Translated: CAISESRLYEETQYF.

The rearrangement uses TRBV5-1 and TRBJ2-7; D is ambiguous. V lost 4 bases and J 0 bases, leaving 11 bases between the germline ends. The CDR3 spans 14 residues. Germline lookup yields CDR1 SGHRS and CDR2 YFSETQ. The chain's CDR3 is CASSPDARSYEQYF. DNA of the CDR3: TGCGCCAGCAGCCCAGACGCCCGCTCCTACGAGCAGTACTTC.

This clone was seen more than once but under ten times. The rearrangement links TRBV18 to TRBJ1-1; D is perhaps TRBD1 (5 bases). Trimming removed 7 bases from V and 4 bases from J, with 13 bases in between. CDR1 is KGHSH, CDR2 LQKENI, per germline. The CDR3 is made up of 13 amino acids. CDR3 region: CASFLPGGTEAFF. The CDR3 DNA reads TGTGCCAGCTTTTTGCCGGGGGGCACTGAAGCTTTCTTT.

This chain uses TRBV29-1 with TRBJ2-7; D is perhaps TRBD2 (5 bases). V lost 8 bases, J lost 4 bases, and 15 bases lay in between. CDR1 SQVTM and CDR2 ANQGSEA come from the germline V gene. The CDR3 has 12 residues. The CDR3 region is CSTSGVGYEQYF. CDR3 bases: TGCAGCACCTCCGGGGTTGGGTACGAGCAGTACTTC.

The chain has TRBV29-1 and TRBJ2-7; D remains unclear. Trimming removed 6 bases from V and 0 bases from J, with 6 bases in between. This CDR3 has 11 amino acids. From germline, CDR1 is SQVTM and CDR2 ANQGSEA. The CDR3 coding sequence is TGCAGCGTAACAAGCTCCTACGAGCAGTACTTC. As protein: CSVTSSYEQYF.

V and J are TRBV7-9 and TRBJ1-2; possible D gene TRBD1, 6 bases. With 5 bases removed from V and 8 bases from J, the gap between germline ends came to 15 bases. The CDR3 is made up of 13 amino acids. Germline CDR1 and CDR2: SEHNR and FQNEAQ (reference sequence). This CDR3 reads CASSPDRFIGYTF. CDR3 coding DNA: TGTGCCAGCAGCCCCGACAGGTTTATCGGCTACACCTTC.

The rearrangement uses TRBV18 and TRBJ2-3; no clear D gene. This CDR3 comprises 10 residues. Germline V gene sequence: CDR1 KGHSH, CDR2 LQKENI. Trimming cost V 8 bases and J 1 base, with 1 base left between them. This CDR3 is CASRTDTQYF. The CDR3 nucleotides are TGTGCCAGCCGCACAGATACGCAGTATTTT.

This clone was counted only a few times. This chain uses TRBV7-9 with TRBJ2-7, with 8 bases matching TRBD1. The germline V gene has CDR1 SEHNR and CDR2 FQNEAQ (reference sequence). Trimming removed 4 bases from V and 6 bases from J; junction bases left unmatched: 8. This CDR3 has 14 residues. CDR3 sequence reads: CASSYGTGYGEQYF. Written as DNA, the CDR3 is TGTGCCAGCAGCTACGGGACAGGTTACGGCGAGCAGTACTTC.

The rearrangement links TRBV30 to TRBJ1-4; unclear D gene. The CDR3 totals 13 residues. V was clipped by 6 bases and J by 8 bases, with 16 bases between them. Germline CDR1 is GTSNPN and CDR2 is SVGIG (reference sequence). The CDR3 here is CACSREAREKLFF. The CDR3 DNA reads TGTGCCTGCAGCCGGGAGGCCAGGGAAAAACTGTTTTTT.

The chain combines TRBV7-9 with TRBJ2-5; no clear D gene. The CDR3 is 11 amino acids. V was cut by 5 bases and J by 2 bases, with 3 bases left in between. Germline V gene sequence: CDR1 SEHNR, CDR2 FQNEAQ (reference sequence). CDR3 protein: CASSPQETQYF. Here the CDR3 DNA reads TGTGCCAGCAGCCCACAAGAGACCCAGTACTTC.

The CDR3 sequence: CAWTGQGSDEQYV. The CDR3 bases are TGTGCCTGGACTGGACAGGGAAGTGACGAGCAGTACGTC. V gene TRBV30 combines with J gene TRBJ2-7, with 8 bases fitting TRBD1. Germline loops: CDR1 GTSNPN, CDR2 SVGIG (reference sequence). The ends lost 4 bases at V and 5 bases at J; junction bases unmatched: 7. The CDR3 covers 13 residues.

Only one count was recorded for this clone. The chain recombines TRBV7-2 with TRBJ2-7, with a possible D match to TRBD1 (6 bases). Per the germline V gene, CDR1 is SGHTA and CDR2 is FQGNSA. The CDR3 has 14 residues. Trimming stripped 5 bases from V and 3 bases from J, with 14 bases between. The CDR3 DNA sequence: TGTGCCAGCAGCATTGGGGGCGGAAACTACGAGCAGTACTTC. This gives the protein CASSIGGGNYEQYF.

With respect to this clone: Other DNA sequences within the sample encode an identical CDR3. The chain employs TRBV5-1 and TRBJ1-5; unclear D gene. The V end was cut by 2 bases, the J end by 5 bases, with 8 bases between. In germline, CDR1 is SGHRS, CDR2 YFSETQ. The length of the CDR3 is 13 residues. The CDR3 sequence: CASSLAGDQPQHF. DNA of the CDR3: TGCGCCAGCAGCTTAGCAGGAGATCAGCCCCAGCATTTT. The entire variable domain, with the rest obtained from reference TRBV5-1 and TRBJ1-5, is as follows: KAGVTQTPRYLIKTRGQQVTLSCSPISGHRSVSWYQQTPGQGLQFLFEYFSETQRNKGNFPGRFSGRQFSNSRSEMNVSTLELGDSALYLCASSLAGDQPQHFGDGTRLSIL.

The chain carries TRBV5-4 and TRBJ1-1; 7 nucleotides match TRBD1. CDR3 length equals 16 residues. Losses at the gene ends were 1 base for V and 1 base for J; bases not matched to a gene: 7. The germline CDR1 and CDR2 sequences are SGHNT and YYREEE (reference sequence). The CDR3 DNA reads TGTGCCAGCAGCTTGCCATCGACAGGGAGGAACACTGAAGCTTTCTTT. It codes for CASSLPSTGRNTEAFF.